This T cell receptor (beta chain) was sequenced in a study of T-cell reconstitution after alpha-beta-depleted transplantation in children. Study-level findings and limits: The origin of high day-60 TCRbeta diversity in some patients lay in surviving recipient T cells and thymic progenitors. As was reported, about two months after transplant, alpha-beta T cells came from several hundred expanded graft clones. Most T-cell counts and diversity one year after the transplant came from T cells that were newly produced.

The TCRbeta library incorporated unique molecular identifiers. One entry per CDR3 protein results from TCRdb running MiXCR on the PCR reads. This sample carries 250,000 to 300,000 distinct CDR3 sequences, around a tenth of them seen once, and the ten largest clones take 23%. There are many counts of this clonotype. No antigen is known for it. Germline V gene lookup returns CDR1 LGHNA and CDR2 YSLEER. The V gene end was trimmed by 0 bases and the J gene end by 2 bases; junction bases not matched to a gene: 6. This CDR3 spans 17 amino acids. The material sequenced was peripheral blood, taken 180 days after TCRalphabeta/CD19-depleted stem cell transplant. The clonotype originates from a male patient between 2 and 10 years old who had a stem cell transplant for chronic granulomatous disease, so the T cells may come from the graft donor. The chain is built from TRBV4-3 and TRBJ1-5; 8 bases line up with TRBD1. The DNA of the CDR3 is TGCGCCAGCAGCCAAGATTGGCCGACAGGGGGCAATCAGCCCCAGCATTTT. Translated, it gives CASSQDWPTGGNQPQHF.